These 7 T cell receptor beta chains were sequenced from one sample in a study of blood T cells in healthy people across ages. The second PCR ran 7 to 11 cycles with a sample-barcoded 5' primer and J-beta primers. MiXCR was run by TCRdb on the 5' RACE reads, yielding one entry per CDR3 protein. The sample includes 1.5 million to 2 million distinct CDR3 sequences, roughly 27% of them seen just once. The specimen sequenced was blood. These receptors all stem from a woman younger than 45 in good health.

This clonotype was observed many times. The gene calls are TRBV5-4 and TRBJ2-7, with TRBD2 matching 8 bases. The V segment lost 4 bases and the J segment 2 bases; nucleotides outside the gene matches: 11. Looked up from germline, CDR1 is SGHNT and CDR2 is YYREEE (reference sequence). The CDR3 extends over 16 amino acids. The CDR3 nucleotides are TGTGCCAGCAGCCCGGGGGCGCGGGGGGACCCCTACGAGCAGTACTTC. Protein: CASSPGARGDPYEQYF.

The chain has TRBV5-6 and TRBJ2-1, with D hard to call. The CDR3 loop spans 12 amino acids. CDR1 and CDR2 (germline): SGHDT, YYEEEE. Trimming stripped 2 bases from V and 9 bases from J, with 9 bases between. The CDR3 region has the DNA TGTGCCAGCAGCTTTATATCCATTGAGCAGTTCTTC. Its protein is CASSFISIEQFF.

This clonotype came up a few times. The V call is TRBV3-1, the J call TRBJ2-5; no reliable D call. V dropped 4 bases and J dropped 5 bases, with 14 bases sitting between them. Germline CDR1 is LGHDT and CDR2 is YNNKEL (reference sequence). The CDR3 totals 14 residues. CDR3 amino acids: CASSPDEAGETQYF. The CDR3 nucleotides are TGTGCCAGCAGCCCAGACGAAGCTGGGGAGACCCAGTACTTC.

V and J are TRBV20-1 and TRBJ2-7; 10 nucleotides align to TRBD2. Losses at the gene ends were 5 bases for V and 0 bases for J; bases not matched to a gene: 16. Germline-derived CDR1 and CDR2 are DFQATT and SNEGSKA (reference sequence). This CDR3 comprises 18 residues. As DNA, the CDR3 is TGCAGTGCTGGAGCCCCGGCCGGGACTAGCGAGAGCTCCTACGAGCAGTACTTC. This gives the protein CSAGAPAGTSESSYEQYF.

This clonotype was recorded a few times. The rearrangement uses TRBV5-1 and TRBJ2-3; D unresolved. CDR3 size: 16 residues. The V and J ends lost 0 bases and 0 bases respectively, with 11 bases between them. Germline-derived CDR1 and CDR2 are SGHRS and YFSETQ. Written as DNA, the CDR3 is TGCGCCAGCAGCTTGGCCACGGCTCCTAGCACAGATACGCAGTATTTT. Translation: CASSLATAPSTDTQYF. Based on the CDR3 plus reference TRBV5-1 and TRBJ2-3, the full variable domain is KAGVTQTPRYLIKTRGQQVTLSCSPISGHRSVSWYQQTPGQGLQFLFEYFSETQRNKGNFPGRFSGRQFSNSRSEMNVSTLELGDSALYLCASSLATAPSTDTQYFGPGTRLTVL.

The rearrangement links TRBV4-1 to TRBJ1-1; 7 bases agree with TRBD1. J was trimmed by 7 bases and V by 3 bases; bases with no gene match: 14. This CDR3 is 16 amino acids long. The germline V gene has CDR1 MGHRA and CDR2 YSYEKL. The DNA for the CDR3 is TGCGCCAGCAGCCACTCCAGAGGGCAGGGGGACGGTGAAGCTTTCTTT. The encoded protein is CASSHSRGQGDGEAFF.

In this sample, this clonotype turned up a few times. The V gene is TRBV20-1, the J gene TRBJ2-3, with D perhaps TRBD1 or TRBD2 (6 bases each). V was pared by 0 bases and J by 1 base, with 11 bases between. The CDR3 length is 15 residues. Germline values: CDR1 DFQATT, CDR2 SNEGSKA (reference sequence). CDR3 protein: CSARDNGGGTDTQYF. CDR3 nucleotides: TGCAGTGCTAGAGATAACGGGGGCGGCACAGATACGCAGTATTTT.